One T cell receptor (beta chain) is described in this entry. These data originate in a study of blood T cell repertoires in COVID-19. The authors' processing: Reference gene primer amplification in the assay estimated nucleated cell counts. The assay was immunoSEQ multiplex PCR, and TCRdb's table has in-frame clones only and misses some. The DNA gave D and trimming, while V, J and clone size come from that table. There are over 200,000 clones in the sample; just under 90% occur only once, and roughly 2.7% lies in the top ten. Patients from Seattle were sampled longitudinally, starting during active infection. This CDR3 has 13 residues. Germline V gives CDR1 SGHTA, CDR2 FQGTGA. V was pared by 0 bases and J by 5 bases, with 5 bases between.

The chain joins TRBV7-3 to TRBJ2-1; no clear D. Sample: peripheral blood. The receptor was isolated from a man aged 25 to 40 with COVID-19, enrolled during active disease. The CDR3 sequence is CASSLTSNNEQFF. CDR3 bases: TGTGCCAGCAGCTTAACATCTAACAATGAGCAGTTCTTC.